The T cell receptor (beta chain) under discussion was sequenced for a study of blood T cell repertoires in COVID-19. Study context: Material from acute and convalescent COVID-19 was sourced from the United States, Italy and Spain. The analysed material was cDNA or gDNA that came from T cells, B-cell-depleted T cells, or PBMCs.

Participants had their cohort set by participant-reported clinical history. CDR1 SEHNR and CDR2 FQNEAQ come from the germline V gene (reference sequence). CDR3 length: 14 residues. After removal of 5 bases from V and 9 bases from J, the junction contained 7 bases not matched to a gene. Per the original data handling: Amplification with reference gene primers provided the estimates of nucleated cell counts. Generated by immunoSEQ multiplex PCR, the TCRdb table keeps only in-frame clones and is missing some. Clonal size and the V and J genes are those of that table, whereas D and trimming came from the DNA. The sample lists about 220,000 clones; 90% were seen once.

The rearrangement joins TRBV7-9 to TRBJ1-6, with 7 bases fitting TRBD1. The sequenced material came from PBMCs or T cells enriched from blood (not recorded which). The sequence derives from a young man who had been exposed to COVID-19. In DNA form, the CDR3 reads TGTGCCAGCAGCGACACAGGGGAAAGTTCACCCCTCCACTTT. This translates into CASSDTGESSPLHF.